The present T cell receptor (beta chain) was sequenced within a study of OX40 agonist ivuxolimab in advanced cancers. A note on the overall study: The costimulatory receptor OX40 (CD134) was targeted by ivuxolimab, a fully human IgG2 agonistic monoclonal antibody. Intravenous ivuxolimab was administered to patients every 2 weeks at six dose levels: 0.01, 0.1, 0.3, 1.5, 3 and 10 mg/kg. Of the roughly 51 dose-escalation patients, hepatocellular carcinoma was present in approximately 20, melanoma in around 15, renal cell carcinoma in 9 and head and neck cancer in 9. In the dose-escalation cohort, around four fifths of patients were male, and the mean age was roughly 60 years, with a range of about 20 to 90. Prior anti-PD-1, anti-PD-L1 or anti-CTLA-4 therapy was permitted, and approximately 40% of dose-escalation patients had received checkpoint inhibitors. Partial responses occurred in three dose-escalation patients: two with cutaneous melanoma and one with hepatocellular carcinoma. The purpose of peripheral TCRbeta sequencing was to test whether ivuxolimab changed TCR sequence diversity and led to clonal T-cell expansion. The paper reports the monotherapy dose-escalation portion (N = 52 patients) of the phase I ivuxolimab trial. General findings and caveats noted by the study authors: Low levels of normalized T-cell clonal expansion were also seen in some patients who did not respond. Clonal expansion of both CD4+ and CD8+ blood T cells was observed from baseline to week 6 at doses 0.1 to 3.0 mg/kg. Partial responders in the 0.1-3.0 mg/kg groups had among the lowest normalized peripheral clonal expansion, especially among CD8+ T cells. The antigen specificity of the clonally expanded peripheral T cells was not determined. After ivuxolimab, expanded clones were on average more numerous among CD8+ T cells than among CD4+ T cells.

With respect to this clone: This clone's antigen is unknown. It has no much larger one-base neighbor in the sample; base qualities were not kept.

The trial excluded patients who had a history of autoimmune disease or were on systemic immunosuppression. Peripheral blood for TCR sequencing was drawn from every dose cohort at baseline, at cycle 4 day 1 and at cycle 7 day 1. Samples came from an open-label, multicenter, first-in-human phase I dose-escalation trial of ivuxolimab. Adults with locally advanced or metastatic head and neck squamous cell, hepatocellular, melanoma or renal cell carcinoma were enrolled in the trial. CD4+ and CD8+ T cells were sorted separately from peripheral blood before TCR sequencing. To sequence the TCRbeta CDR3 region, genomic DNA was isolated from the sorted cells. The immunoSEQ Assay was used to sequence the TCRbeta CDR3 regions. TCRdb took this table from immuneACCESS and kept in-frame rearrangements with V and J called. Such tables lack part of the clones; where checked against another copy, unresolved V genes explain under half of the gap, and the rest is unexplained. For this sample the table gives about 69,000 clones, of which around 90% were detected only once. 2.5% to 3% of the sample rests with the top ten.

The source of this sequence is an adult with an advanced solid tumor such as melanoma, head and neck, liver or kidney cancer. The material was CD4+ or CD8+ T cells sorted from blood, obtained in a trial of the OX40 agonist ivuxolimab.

This receptor carries the CDR3 CASSSPSGGSYNSPLHF. The base sequence is TGTGCCAGCAGCTCCCCATCGGGAGGCTCCTATAATTCACCCCTCCACTTT. This chain is built from TRBV5-4 and TRBJ1-6; the D gene is not confidently resolved. From a lookup of the germline V gene (reference sequence), CDR1 and CDR2 are SGHNT and YYREEE. Relative to germline, V is 3 bases shorter and J is 0 bases shorter, with 13 bases between their ends. The CDR3 holds 17 amino acids from the cysteine to the phenylalanine. The sequence is cut down to CDR3 DNA, 51 bases in frame from base 1. When the CDR3 is completed using the reference TRBV5-4 and TRBJ1-6 genes on either side, the full variable domain is ETGVTQSPTHLIKTRGQQVTLRCSSQSGHNTVSWYQQALGQGPQFIFQYYREEENGRGNFPPRFSGLQFPNYSSELNVNALELDDSALYLCASSSPSGGSYNSPLHFGNGTRLTVT.